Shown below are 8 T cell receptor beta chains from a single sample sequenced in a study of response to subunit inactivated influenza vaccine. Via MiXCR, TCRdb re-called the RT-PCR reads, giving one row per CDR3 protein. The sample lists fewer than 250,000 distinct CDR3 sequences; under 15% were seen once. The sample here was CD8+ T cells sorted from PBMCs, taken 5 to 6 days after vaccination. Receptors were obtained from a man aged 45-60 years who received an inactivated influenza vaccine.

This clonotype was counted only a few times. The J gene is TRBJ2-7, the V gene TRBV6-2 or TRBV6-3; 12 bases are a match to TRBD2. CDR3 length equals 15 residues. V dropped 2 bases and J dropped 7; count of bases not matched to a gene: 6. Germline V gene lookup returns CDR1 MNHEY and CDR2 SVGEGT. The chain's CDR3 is CASSYLGLAGKEQYF. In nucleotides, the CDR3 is TGTGCCAGCAGTTACCTCGGACTAGCGGGGAAAGAGCAGTACTTC.

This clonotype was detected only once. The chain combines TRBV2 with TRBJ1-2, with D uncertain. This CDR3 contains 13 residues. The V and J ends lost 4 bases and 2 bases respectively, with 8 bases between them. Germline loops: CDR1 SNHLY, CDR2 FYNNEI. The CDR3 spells CASSGGRNYGYTF. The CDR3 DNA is TGTGCCAGCAGTGGCGGACGGAACTATGGCTACACCTTC.

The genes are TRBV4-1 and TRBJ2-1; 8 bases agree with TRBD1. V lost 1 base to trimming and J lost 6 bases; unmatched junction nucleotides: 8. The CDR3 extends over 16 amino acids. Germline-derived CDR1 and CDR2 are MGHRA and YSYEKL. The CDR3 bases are TGCGCCAGCAGCCAAGCGACAGGGGCGGTCTTCAATGAGCAGTTCTTC. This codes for CASSQATGAVFNEQFF.

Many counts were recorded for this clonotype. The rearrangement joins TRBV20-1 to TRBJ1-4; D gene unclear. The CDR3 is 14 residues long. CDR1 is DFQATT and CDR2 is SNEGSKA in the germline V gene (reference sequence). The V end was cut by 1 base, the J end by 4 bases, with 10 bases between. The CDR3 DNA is TGCAGTGCTAGAGGAGGCTACGGTAATGAAAAACTGTTTTTT. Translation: CSARGGYGNEKLFF.

The CDR3 region is CSVVVLNTEAFF. CDR3 DNA sequence: TGCAGCGTTGTCGTGCTGAACACTGAAGCTTTCTTT. The chain combines TRBV29-1 with TRBJ1-1; no reliable D call. CDR3 length equals 12 residues. Germline loops: CDR1 SQVTM, CDR2 ANQGSEA. V was shortened by 4 bases and J by 0 bases, with 6 bases between the two germline ends.

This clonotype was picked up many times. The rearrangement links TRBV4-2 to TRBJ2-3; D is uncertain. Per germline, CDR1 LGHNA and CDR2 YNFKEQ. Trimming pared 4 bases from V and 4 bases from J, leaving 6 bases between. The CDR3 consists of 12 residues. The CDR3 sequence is CASSPGPDTQYF. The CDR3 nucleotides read TGTGCCAGCAGCCCAGGACCAGATACGCAGTATTTT.

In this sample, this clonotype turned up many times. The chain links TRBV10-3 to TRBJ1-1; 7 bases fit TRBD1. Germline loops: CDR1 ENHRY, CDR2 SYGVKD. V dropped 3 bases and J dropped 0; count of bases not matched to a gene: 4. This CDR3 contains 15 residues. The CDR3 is CAISESGQMNTEAFF. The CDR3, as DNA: TGTGCCATCAGTGAATCGGGACAGATGAACACTGAAGCTTTCTTT.

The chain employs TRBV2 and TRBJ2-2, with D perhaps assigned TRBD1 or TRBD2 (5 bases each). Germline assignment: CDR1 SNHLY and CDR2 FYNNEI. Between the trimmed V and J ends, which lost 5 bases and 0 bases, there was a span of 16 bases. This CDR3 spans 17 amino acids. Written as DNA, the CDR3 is TGTGCCAGCAGTACCCCCCCGTGGGGGTCGAACACCGGGGAGCTGTTTTTT. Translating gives CASSTPPWGSNTGELFF.